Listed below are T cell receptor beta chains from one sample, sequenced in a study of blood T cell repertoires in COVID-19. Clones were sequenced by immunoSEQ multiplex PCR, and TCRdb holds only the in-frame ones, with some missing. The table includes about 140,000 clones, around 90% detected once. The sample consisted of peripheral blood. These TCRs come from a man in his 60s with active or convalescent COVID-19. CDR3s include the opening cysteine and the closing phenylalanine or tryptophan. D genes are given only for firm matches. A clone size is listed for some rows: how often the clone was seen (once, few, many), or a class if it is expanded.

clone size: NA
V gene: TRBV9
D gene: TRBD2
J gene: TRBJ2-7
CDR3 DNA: TGTGCCAGCAGCGAGACTAGCCGGACCTACGAGCAGTACTTC
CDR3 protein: CASSETSRTYEQYF

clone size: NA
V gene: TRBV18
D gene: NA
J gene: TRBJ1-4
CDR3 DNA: TGTGCCAGCTCAAAAAATTCCGGACAGAATGAAAAACTGTTTTTT
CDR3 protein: CASSKNSGQNEKLFF

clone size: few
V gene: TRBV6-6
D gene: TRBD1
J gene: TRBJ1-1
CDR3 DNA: TGTGCCAGCACCCCGACAGGGGGTAACACTGAAGCTTTCTTT
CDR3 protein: CASTPTGGNTEAFF

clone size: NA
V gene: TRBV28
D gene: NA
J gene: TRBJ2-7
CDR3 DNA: TGTGCCAGCAGTCCCTTAGGTAGCGGAACCTACGAGCAGTACTTC
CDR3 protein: CASSPLGSGTYEQYF

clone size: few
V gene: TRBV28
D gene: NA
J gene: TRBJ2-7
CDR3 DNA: TGTGCCAGCATGCGACAGGATGCCTCCTACGAGCAGTACTTC
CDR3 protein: CASMRQDASYEQYF

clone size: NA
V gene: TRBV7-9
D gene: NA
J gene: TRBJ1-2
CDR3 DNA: TGTGCCAGCAGCTCACCACAGGTTTCTGGCTACACCTTC
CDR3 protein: CASSSPQVSGYTF

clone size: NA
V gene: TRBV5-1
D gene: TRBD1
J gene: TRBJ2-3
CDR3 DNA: TGCGCCAGCAGAACCGGGACAGGGGCAGATACGCAGTATTTT
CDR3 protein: CASRTGTGADTQYF

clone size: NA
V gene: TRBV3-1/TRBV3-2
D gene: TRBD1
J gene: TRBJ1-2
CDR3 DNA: TGTGCCAGCAGCCCTCAGGACAGGGAGGCTGGCTACACCTTC
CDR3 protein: CASSPQDREAGYTF

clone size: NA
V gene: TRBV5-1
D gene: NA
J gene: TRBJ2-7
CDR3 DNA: TGCGCCAGCAGCTTGGACCCCCAGGGGAGCGAGCAGTACTTC
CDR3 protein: CASSLDPQGSEQYF

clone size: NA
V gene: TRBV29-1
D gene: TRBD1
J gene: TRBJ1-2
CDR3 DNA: TGCAGCGAACGAACAGGGGATGGCTACACCTTC
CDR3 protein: CSERTGDGYTF

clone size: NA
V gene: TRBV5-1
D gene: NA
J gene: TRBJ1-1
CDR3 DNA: TGCGCCAGCACCCTAGGCCCTGAAGCTTTCTTT
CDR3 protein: CASTLGPEAFF

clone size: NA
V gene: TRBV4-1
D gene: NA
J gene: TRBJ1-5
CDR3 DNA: TGCGCCAGCAGCCAAGTGGCGGTAGGCAATCAGCCCCAGCATTTT
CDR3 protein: CASSQVAVGNQPQHF

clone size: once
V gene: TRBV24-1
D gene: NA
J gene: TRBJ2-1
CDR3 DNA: TGTGCCACCAGTGAGCTCGGAGTCGGCGTGAGCTCCTACAATGAGCAGTTCTTC
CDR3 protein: CATSELGVGVSSYNEQFF

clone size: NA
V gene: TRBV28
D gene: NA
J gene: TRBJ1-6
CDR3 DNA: TGTGCCAGCAGTTTACCTTTACATGTAGGCGGCGATTCACCCCTCCACTTT
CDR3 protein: CASSLPLHVGGDSPLHF

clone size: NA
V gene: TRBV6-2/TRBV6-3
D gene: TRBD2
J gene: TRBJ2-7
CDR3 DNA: TGTGCCAGCAGTCGCCTTCTAGCGGGAGATGCCTACGAGCAGTACTTC
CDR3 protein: CASSRLLAGDAYEQYF

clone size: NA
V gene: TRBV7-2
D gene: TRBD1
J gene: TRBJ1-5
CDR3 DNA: TGTGCCAGCAGCTCTATCTACAGGGGGGGGAGCAATCAGCCCCAGCATTTT
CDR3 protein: CASSSIYRGGSNQPQHF

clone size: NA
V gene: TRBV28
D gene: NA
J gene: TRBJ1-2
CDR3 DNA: TGTGCCAGCAGAAGTAACTCCGGGACAATACATGGCTACACCTTC
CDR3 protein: CASRSNSGTIHGYTF

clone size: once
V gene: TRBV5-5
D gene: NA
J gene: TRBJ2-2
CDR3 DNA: TGTGCCAGCAGCTTGGCACAGAACACCGGGGAGCTGTTTTTT
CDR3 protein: CASSLAQNTGELFF

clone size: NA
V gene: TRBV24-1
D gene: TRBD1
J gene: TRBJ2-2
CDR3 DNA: TGTGCCACCAGTGATCGGAAACAGGGGTCCAGCGGGGAGCTGTTTTTT
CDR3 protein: CATSDRKQGSSGELFF

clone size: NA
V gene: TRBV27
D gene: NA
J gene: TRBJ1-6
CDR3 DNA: TGTGCCAGCAGTTTATCGTGGGGGGATCGTTCACCCCTCCACTTT
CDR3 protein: CASSLSWGDRSPLHF

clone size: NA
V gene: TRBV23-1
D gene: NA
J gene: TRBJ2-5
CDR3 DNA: TGCGCCAGCAGTCACCCACAAGAAGAGACCCAGTACTTC
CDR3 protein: CASSHPQEETQYF

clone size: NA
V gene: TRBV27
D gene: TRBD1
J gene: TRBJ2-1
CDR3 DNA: TGTGCCAGCAGTTTATGGGGACAGGGTATCTCCTACAATGAGCAGTTCTTC
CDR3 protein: CASSLWGQGISYNEQFF

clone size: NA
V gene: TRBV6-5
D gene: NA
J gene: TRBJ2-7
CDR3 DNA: TGTGCCAGCAGTTACTCGGCCAGGGGTGAATCCTACGAGCAGTACTTC
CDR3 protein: CASSYSARGESYEQYF

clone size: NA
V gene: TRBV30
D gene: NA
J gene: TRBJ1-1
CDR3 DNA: TGTGCCTGGAGTGGACAGCGGGGGACTGAAGCTTTCTTT
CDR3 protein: CAWSGQRGTEAFF

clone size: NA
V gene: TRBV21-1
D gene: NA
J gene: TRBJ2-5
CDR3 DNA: TGTGCCAGCAGCAAAGAACCTAGAAGGGAGACCCAGTACTTC
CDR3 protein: CASSKEPRRETQYF

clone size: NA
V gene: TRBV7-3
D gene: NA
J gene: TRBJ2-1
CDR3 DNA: TGTGCCAGCAGCTTAGGGCAGAGATACAATGAGCAGTTCTTC
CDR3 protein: CASSLGQRYNEQFF

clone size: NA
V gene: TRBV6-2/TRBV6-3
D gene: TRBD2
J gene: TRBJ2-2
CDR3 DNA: TGTGCCAGCAGTTACGATGCGGGAGGGAACACCGGGGAGCTGTTTTTT
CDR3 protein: CASSYDAGGNTGELFF

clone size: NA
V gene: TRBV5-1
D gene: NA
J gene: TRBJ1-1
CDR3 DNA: TGCGCCAGCAGCTTGGAGGGGTGGAACACTGAAGCTTTCTTT
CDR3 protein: CASSLEGWNTEAFF

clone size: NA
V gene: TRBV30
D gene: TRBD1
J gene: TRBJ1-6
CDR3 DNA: TGTGCCTGGAGCTACAGGGGGCTCGCCTATAATTCACCCCTCCACTTT
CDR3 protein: CAWSYRGLAYNSPLHF

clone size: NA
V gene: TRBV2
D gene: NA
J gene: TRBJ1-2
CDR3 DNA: TGTGCCAGCAGTGCAGGGTCCTATGGCTACACCTTC
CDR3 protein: CASSAGSYGYTF

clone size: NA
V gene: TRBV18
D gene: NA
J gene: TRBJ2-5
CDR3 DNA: TGTGCCAGCTCACCCCCGGGGACTCGGGAGACCCAGTACTTC
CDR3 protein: CASSPPGTRETQYF

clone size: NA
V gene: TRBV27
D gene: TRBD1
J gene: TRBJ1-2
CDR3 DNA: TGTGCCAGCAGTTCCGGGGGACAGGGGCGTATCTATGGCTACACCTTC
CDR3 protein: CASSSGGQGRIYGYTF

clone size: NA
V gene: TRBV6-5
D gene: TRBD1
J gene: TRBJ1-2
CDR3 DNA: TGTGCCAGCAGTTACAGGGTTCGTGGACAGGTCTATGGCTACACCTTC
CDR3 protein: CASSYRVRGQVYGYTF

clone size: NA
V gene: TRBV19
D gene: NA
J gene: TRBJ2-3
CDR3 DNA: TGTGCCAGTAGTACTAACGGGAGAAGCACAGATACGCAGTATTTT
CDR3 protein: CASSTNGRSTDTQYF

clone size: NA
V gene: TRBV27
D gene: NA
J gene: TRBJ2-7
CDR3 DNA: TGTGCCAGCAGTCCGGCCGGAGGCCCAACCTACGAGCAGTACTTC
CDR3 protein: CASSPAGGPTYEQYF

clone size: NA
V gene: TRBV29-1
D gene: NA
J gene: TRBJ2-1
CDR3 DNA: TGCAGCGTTGGCCAGTTTGAGCAGTTCTTC
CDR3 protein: CSVGQFEQFF

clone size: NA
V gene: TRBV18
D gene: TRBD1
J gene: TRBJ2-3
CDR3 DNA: TGTGCCAGCTCACCGGGGACAGGGACCGATACGCAGTATTTT
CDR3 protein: CASSPGTGTDTQYF

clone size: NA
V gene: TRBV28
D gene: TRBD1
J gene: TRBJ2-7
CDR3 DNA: TGTGCCAGCAGACCGGGACAGAGCTACGAGCAGTACTTC
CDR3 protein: CASRPGQSYEQYF

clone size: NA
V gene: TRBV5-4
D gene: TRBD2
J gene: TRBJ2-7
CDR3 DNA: TGTGCCAGCAGCCCGTACAATCTAGCGGGAGGGAACTACGAGCAGTACTTC
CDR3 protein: CASSPYNLAGGNYEQYF

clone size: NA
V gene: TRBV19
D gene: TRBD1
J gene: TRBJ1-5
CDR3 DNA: TGTGCCAGTAGTATAAGGACAGGTCGCAATCAGCCCCAGCATTTT
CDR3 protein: CASSIRTGRNQPQHF

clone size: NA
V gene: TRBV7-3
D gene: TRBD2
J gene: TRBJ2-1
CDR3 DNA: TGTGCCAGCAGCTTAAACCCTAGCGGGAGGTTAGTGGAGCAGTTCTTC
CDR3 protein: CASSLNPSGRLVEQFF

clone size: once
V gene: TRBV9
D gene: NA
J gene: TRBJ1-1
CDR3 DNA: TGTGCCAGCAGCGTAGGGGCCGCGATGAACACTGAAGCTTTCTTT
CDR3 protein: CASSVGAAMNTEAFF

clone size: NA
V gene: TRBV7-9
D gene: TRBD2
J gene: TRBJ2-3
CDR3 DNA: TGTGCCAGCAGCCCAGGGCGGGTTAGCGGGACTTCCACAGATACGCAGTATTTT
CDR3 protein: CASSPGRVSGTSTDTQYF

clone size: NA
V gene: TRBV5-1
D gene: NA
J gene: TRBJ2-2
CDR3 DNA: TGCGCCAGCAGTCAGGGCTACGGCACCGGGGAGCTGTTTTTT
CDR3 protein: CASSQGYGTGELFF

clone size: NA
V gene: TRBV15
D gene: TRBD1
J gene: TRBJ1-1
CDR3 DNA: TGTGCCACCAGCAGAGATCGGGCAGGGGGCTTGGGTGAAGCTTTCTTT
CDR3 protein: CATSRDRAGGLGEAFF

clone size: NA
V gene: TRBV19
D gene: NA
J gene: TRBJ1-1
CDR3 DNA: TGTGCCAGTAGTATAGAGGGGGGAGCTTTCTTT
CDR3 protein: CASSIEGGAFF

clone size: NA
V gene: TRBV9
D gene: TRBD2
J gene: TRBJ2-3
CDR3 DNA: TGTGCCAGCAGTGCAACTAGCGGGAGCACAGATACGCAGTATTTT
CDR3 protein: CASSATSGSTDTQYF

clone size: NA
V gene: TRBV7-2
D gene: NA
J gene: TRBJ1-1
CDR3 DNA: TGTGCCAGCAGCCCAGCAGGGGCTTTCGGGAAGAACACTGAAGCTTTCTTT
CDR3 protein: CASSPAGAFGKNTEAFF

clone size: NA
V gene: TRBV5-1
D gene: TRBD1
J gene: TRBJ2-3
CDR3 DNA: TGCGCCAGCAGCCTGGGACAGGGCCTAAGCACAGATACGCAGTATTTT
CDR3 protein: CASSLGQGLSTDTQYF

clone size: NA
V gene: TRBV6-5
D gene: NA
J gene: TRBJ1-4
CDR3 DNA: TGTGCCAGCAGTCAAAACAGGGCGGCTAATGAAAAACTGTTTTTT
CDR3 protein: CASSQNRAANEKLFF

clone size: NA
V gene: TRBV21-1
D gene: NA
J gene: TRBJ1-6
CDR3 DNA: TGTGCCAGCAGCAAAGGAGGCAGCACAAACTATTATTCACCCCTCCACTTT
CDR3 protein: CASSKGGSTNYYSPLHF

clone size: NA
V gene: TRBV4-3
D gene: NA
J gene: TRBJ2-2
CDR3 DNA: TGCGCCAGCAGCCAAGAGTGGGCGACAGGCGCCGGGGAGCTGTTTTTT
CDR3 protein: CASSQEWATGAGELFF

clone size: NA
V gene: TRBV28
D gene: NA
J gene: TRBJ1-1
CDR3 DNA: TGTGCCAGCAGTCCCGGAGGACAGCTGAACACTGAAGCTTTCTTT
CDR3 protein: CASSPGGQLNTEAFF

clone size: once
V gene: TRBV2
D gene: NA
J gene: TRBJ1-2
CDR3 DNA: TGTGCCAGCAGTGCTTCAGCTGAGGTGGGCTATGGCTACACCTTC
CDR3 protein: CASSASAEVGYGYTF

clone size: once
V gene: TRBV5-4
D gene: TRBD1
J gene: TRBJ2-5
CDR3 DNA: TGTGCCAGCAGCTTGGGGACAGGGGAAGAGACCCAGTACTTC
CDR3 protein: CASSLGTGEETQYF

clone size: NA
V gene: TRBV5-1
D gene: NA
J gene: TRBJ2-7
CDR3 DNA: TGCGCCAGCAGCCTATCTTTAGCAAGCGGAACAAGACTAACCTACGAGCAGTACTTC
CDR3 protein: CASSLSLASGTRLTYEQYF

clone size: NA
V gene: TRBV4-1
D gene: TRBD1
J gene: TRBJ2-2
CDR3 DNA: TGCGCCAGCAGCGACGAAACAGGGGACACCGGGGAGCTGTTTTTT
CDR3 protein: CASSDETGDTGELFF

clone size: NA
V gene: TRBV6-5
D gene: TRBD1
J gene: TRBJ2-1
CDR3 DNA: TGTGCCAGCAGTCCCGGGACAGGGAACTACAATGAGCAGTTCTTC
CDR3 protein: CASSPGTGNYNEQFF

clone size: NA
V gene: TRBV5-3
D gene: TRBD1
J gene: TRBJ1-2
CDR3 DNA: TGTGCCAGAAGCCTACCGGGACAGGGGCACAATGGCTACACCTTC
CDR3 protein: CARSLPGQGHNGYTF

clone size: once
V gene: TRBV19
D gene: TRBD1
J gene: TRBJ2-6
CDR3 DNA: TGTGCCAGTAGCCCCGACAGGGCTGGGGCCAACGTCCTGACTTTC
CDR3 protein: CASSPDRAGANVLTF